This is a list of T cell receptor beta chains from one sample in a study of blood T cell repertoires in COVID-19. Clones were sequenced by immunoSEQ multiplex PCR, and TCRdb holds only the in-frame ones, with some missing. The data contain 380,000 or so clones, 88% of them singletons. Sequencing input: PBMCs or T cells enriched from blood (not recorded which). These receptors were obtained from a woman aged 25 to 39 with acute COVID-19. Each CDR3 is given with its conserved first and last residue. A D gene is named only where the DNA matches it firmly. Where a row states a size, it is once, few, many or the class of an expanded clone; other rows omit it.

len,d_gene,v_gene,abundance,j_gene,CDR3aa,CDR3nt
14,NA,TRBV4-1,NA,TRBJ1-1,CASSQQGGDTEAFF,TGCGCCAGCAGCCAACAGGGTGGAGACACTGAAGCTTTCTTT
18,NA,TRBV7-9,NA,TRBJ2-6,CASSLALGQSSGANVLTF,TGTGCCAGCAGCTTAGCTCTCGGACAGAGCTCTGGGGCCAACGTCCTGACTTTC
17,NA,TRBV5-1,NA,TRBJ1-3,CASSLADGGLSGNTIYF,TGCGCCAGCAGCTTGGCCGATGGGGGACTCTCTGGAAACACCATATATTTT
15,NA,TRBV28,once,TRBJ2-3,CASHRGGLRADTQYF,TGTGCCAGCCACAGGGGGGGATTACGGGCAGATACGCAGTATTTT
15,NA,TRBV15,NA,TRBJ1-5,CATSGRRDSNQPQHF,TGTGCCACCAGCGGTCGGAGAGATAGCAATCAGCCCCAGCATTTT
12,TRBD1,TRBV2,NA,TRBJ2-1,CSTGTEYNEQFF,TGCTCCACCGGGACAGAATACAATGAGCAGTTCTTC
14,NA,TRBV7-9,once,TRBJ1-1,CASSSYDRGTEAFF,TGTGCCAGCAGCTCGTATGATCGGGGCACTGAAGCTTTCTTT
12,NA,TRBV9,NA,TRBJ1-5,CASSTGREPQHF,TGTGCCAGCAGCACCGGCCGGGAGCCCCAGCATTTT
14,NA,TRBV5-1,NA,TRBJ1-5,CASSLGGPGQPQHF,TGCGCCAGCAGCTTGGGGGGGCCGGGCCAGCCCCAGCATTTT
18,TRBD1,TRBV9,NA,TRBJ1-4,CASSPARGRGTGVEKLFF,TGTGCCAGCAGCCCCGCCAGGGGAAGGGGGACAGGGGTCGAAAAACTGTTTTTT
15,NA,TRBV13,NA,TRBJ2-4,CASSAGRGAKNIQYF,TGTGCCAGCAGCGCCGGAAGGGGGGCCAAAAACATTCAGTACTTC
14,TRBD1,TRBV12-5,NA,TRBJ1-5,CASGPGTDPLSQHF,TGTGCTAGTGGTCCCGGGACAGACCCCTTATCCCAGCATTTT
14,TRBD1,TRBV27,NA,TRBJ2-1,CASSRDRVYNEQFF,TGTGCCAGCAGTAGGGACAGGGTCTACAATGAGCAGTTCTTC
16,TRBD1,TRBV3-1/TRBV3-2,NA,TRBJ2-3,CASSQVFEGATDTQYF,TGTGCCAGCAGCCAAGTGTTCGAGGGGGCCACAGATACGCAGTATTTT
14,TRBD1,TRBV5-4,NA,TRBJ1-6,CASSLGQGNSPLHF,TGTGCCAGCAGCCTGGGACAGGGGAATTCACCCCTCCACTTT
13,NA,TRBV24-1,NA,TRBJ1-2,CATSDDSFYGYTF,TGTGCCACCAGCGACGACAGTTTCTATGGCTACACCTTC
14,NA,TRBV5-1,NA,TRBJ2-7,CASSLAYSSYEQYF,TGCGCCAGCAGCTTGGCCTACAGCTCCTACGAGCAGTACTTC
13,NA,TRBV29-1,NA,TRBJ2-5,CSVIDSIQETQYF,TGCAGCGTTATAGACAGCATACAAGAGACCCAGTACTTC
15,NA,TRBV18,NA,TRBJ1-1,CASSPGIDSLTEAFF,TGTGCCAGCTCACCAGGGATCGACAGCCTCACTGAAGCTTTCTTT
16,NA,TRBV2,NA,TRBJ1-4,CASSELPRGLDEKLFF,TGTGCCAGCAGTGAATTACCCAGGGGCCTTGATGAAAAACTGTTTTTT
17,NA,TRBV7-9,NA,TRBJ2-5,CASSPGGRGDGMETQYF,TGTGCCAGCAGCCCGGGGGGCAGGGGTGACGGAATGGAGACCCAGTACTTC
13,NA,TRBV7-6,NA,TRBJ2-7,CASSRAESYEQYF,TGTGCCAGCAGCAGAGCTGAATCCTACGAGCAGTACTTC
15,NA,TRBV6-2/TRBV6-3,few,TRBJ2-7,CASSNRDTSFFEQYF,TGTGCCAGCAGCAACCGGGACACATCTTTTTTCGAGCAGTACTTC
15,TRBD1,TRBV29-1,NA,TRBJ1-6,CRRILDRVGNSPLHF,TGCAGAAGGATCTTGGACAGGGTGGGTAATTCACCCCTCCACTTT
16,NA,TRBV7-9,NA,TRBJ1-4,CASSQRQASTNEKLFF,TGTGCCAGCAGTCAGAGACAGGCGTCAACTAATGAAAAACTGTTTTTT
12,NA,TRBV13,few,TRBJ1-1,CASSQEGLEAFF,TGTGCCAGCAGCCAGGAGGGCCTTGAAGCTTTCTTT
18,TRBD2,TRBV3-1/TRBV3-2,NA,TRBJ2-3,CASSQDSWLAGATDTQYF,TGTGCCAGCAGCCAAGATAGCTGGCTAGCGGGTGCCACAGATACGCAGTATTTT
15,TRBD2,TRBV24-1,NA,TRBJ2-1,CATRTSSGGNNEQFF,TGTGCCACCAGGACTTCTAGCGGGGGGAACAATGAGCAGTTCTTC
16,TRBD1,TRBV5-1,NA,TRBJ1-2,CASSLDSGGFFYGYTF,TGCGCCAGCAGCTTGGATTCAGGGGGCTTTTTTTATGGCTACACCTTC
14,NA,TRBV3-1/TRBV3-2,NA,TRBJ2-3,CASSRLSQDSTQYF,TGTGCCAGCAGCCGCCTATCTCAGGACTCAACCCAGTATTTT
14,NA,TRBV5-1,NA,TRBJ2-7,CASSLGGVSGEQYF,TGCGCCAGCAGCTTGGGCGGGGTCTCAGGCGAGCAGTACTTC
15,NA,TRBV27,NA,TRBJ2-6,CASKTTASGANVLTF,TGTGCCAGCAAAACGACAGCCTCTGGGGCCAACGTCCTGACTTTC
19,NA,TRBV4-1,NA,TRBJ1-3,CASSHSTGGGSRSGNTIYF,TGCGCCAGCAGCCATAGCACCGGGGGGGGTTCTCGCTCTGGAAACACCATATATTTT
14,NA,TRBV6-5,once,TRBJ1-6,CASTADGYNSPLHF,TGTGCCAGCACAGCCGACGGGTATAATTCACCCCTCCACTTT
14,NA,TRBV7-9,few,TRBJ2-1,CASSLVPGWNEQFF,TGTGCCAGCAGCTTAGTCCCAGGGTGGAATGAGCAGTTCTTC
14,TRBD1,TRBV20-1,NA,TRBJ1-1,CSASEGTAGTEAFF,TGCAGTGCTAGTGAGGGGACAGCCGGCACTGAAGCTTTCTTT
14,TRBD1,TRBV5-1,few,TRBJ1-1,CASSSGTENTEAFF,TGCGCCAGCAGCTCGGGGACAGAGAACACTGAAGCTTTCTTT
16,NA,TRBV5-1,NA,TRBJ2-6,CASSPSGSPGANVLTF,TGCGCCAGCAGCCCTTCCGGTAGCCCGGGGGCCAACGTCCTGACTTTC
13,NA,TRBV11-1,NA,TRBJ2-1,CASSLASRGEQFF,TGTGCCAGCAGCTTAGCATCGAGAGGCGAGCAGTTCTTC
15,NA,TRBV9,NA,TRBJ1-2,CASSVDTGSRNGYTF,TGTGCCAGCAGCGTAGATACAGGGAGTAGGAATGGCTACACCTTC
16,TRBD1,TRBV4-1,NA,TRBJ2-3,CASSPERGRVPYTQYF,TGCGCCAGCAGCCCAGAGAGGGGGCGCGTTCCATATACGCAGTATTTT
14,TRBD2,TRBV29-1,few,TRBJ2-2,CSVGGGTLRGELFF,TGCAGCGTTGGCGGGGGGACCCTTAGGGGGGAGCTGTTTTTT
16,NA,TRBV5-6,NA,TRBJ1-2,CASSLDQQGFGYGYTF,TGTGCCAGCAGCTTGGACCAACAGGGTTTCGGGTATGGCTACACCTTC
14,TRBD1,TRBV30,NA,TRBJ1-1,CAWGGQASDAEAFF,TGTGCCTGGGGGGGACAGGCGTCGGACGCTGAAGCTTTCTTT
16,TRBD2,TRBV27,few,TRBJ2-5,CASSLMGLATQETQYF,TGTGCCAGCAGTTTAATGGGACTAGCGACCCAAGAGACCCAGTACTTC